The 27 T cell receptor beta chains reported below all come from one sample, sequenced in a study of technical replicates of blood from a handful of donors. Produced via immunoSEQ multiplex PCR; TCRdb's table is partial and in-frame only. The sample lists approximately 85,000 clones, roughly 94% seen once, with 0.25% to 0.35% in the top ten. Material: T cells isolated from PBMCs. The receptors shown here come from a human donor in good health.

The gene calls are TRBV27 and TRBJ1-4; D is perhaps TRBD1 (5 bases). V lost 10 bases and J lost 3, with 18 bases in between. CDR1 is MNHEY and CDR2 is SMNVEV in the germline V gene (reference sequence). The CDR3 totals 15 residues. CDR3 sequence reads: CATSWAGGANEKLFF. Written as DNA, the CDR3 is TGTGCCACCTCCTGGGCCGGGGGGGCTAATGAAAAACTGTTTTTT.

The chain uses TRBV5-6 and TRBJ1-2; D might be TRBD1 (6 bases). V shed 7 bases and J shed 7 bases, with 23 bases lying between them. The CDR3 has 15 residues. Germline lookup yields CDR1 SGHDT and CDR2 YYEEEE. CDR3 in amino acids: CASLEARRTDAGYTF. In nucleotides, the CDR3 is TGTGCCAGCCTCGAGGCGAGAAGGACAGATGCTGGCTACACCTTC. The variable domain in full, completed from reference TRBV5-6 and TRBJ1-2, reads DAGVTQSPTHLIKTRGQQVTLRCSPKSGHDTVSWYQQALGQGPQFIFQYYEEEERQRGNFPDRFSGHQFPNYSSELNVNALLLGDSALYLCASLEARRTDAGYTFGSGTRLTVV.

DNA for the CDR3: TGTGCCAGCAGTTACCTTAAGAGGGGGAAGGCTTTCTTT. It encodes CASSYLKRGKAFF. The genes are TRBV6-5 and TRBJ1-1; perhaps TRBD1 as D (6 bases). The ends were cut back, 2 bases at V and 11 bases at J, with 15 bases in the middle. In germline, CDR1 is MNHEY, CDR2 SVGAGI. This CDR3 comprises 13 residues.

This clone has a single count. The chain links TRBV5-1 to TRBJ2-5; TRBD2 aligns across 9 bases. The CDR3 contains 17 residues. Per the germline V gene, CDR1 is SGHRS and CDR2 is YFSETQ. V dropped 6 bases and J dropped 4; count of bases not matched to a gene: 16. The CDR3 bases are TGCGCCAGCACCCTTGGACTAGCGCGAGGGGTAGGAGAGACCCAGTACTTC. This gives the protein CASTLGLARGVGETQYF.

Only a few counts were recorded for this clone. The chain recombines TRBV28 with TRBJ2-7; TRBD1 is a possible D gene (6 bases). Germline V gene sequence: CDR1 MDHEN, CDR2 SYDVKM. This CDR3 region has 14 residues. V lost 2 bases to trimming and J lost 4 bases, with 12 bases between them. The CDR3 sequence is CASSLDVQGYEQYF. In DNA, the CDR3 is TGTGCCAGCAGTTTAGATGTACAGGGATACGAGCAGTACTTC.

Written as DNA, the CDR3 is TGTGCCAGTAGTCCCCGTTTGGGGCGAGAGACCCAGTACTTC. This codes for CASSPRLGRETQYF. This chain links TRBV19 with TRBJ2-5; possible D gene TRBD1, 5 bases. Trimming cost V 5 bases and J 4 bases, with 14 bases left between them. This CDR3 contains 14 residues. Germline CDR1 is LNHDA and CDR2 is SQIVND (reference sequence).

The chain combines TRBV7-8 with TRBJ2-7; a possible D gene is TRBD1 (6 bases). V gave up 0 bases and J gave up 3 bases, with 12 bases separating them. The CDR3 consists of 15 residues. Germline CDR1 is SGHVS and CDR2 is FQNEAQ. The CDR3 spells CASSLAGQGIYEQYF. DNA for the CDR3: TGTGCCAGCAGCTTAGCAGGGCAGGGGATCTACGAGCAGTACTTC.

The genes are TRBV5-4 and TRBJ2-7; 9 positions agree with TRBD1. Germline values: CDR1 SGHNT, CDR2 YYREEE (reference sequence). Unmatched junction bases numbered 1, after V lost 4 bases and J lost 2 bases. The length of the CDR3 is 13 residues. The CDR3 bases are TGTGCCAGCAGCGGGGACAGGGCCTACGAGCAGTACTTC. Encoded protein: CASSGDRAYEQYF.

This sequence joins TRBV6-1 and TRBJ1-2, with a possible D match to TRBD1 (6 bases). In germline, CDR1 is MNHNS, CDR2 SASEGT. V was cut by 7 bases and J by 3 bases, with 12 bases left in between. The CDR3 is made up of 13 amino acids. The CDR3 spells CASNPRQDYGYTF. The CDR3 nucleotides are TGTGCCAGCAATCCCAGACAGGACTATGGCTACACCTTC.

The chain links TRBV20-1 to TRBJ2-7, with no clear D. V was pared by 3 bases and J by 4 bases, with 7 bases between. The CDR3 consists of 11 residues. In germline, CDR1 is DFQATT, CDR2 SNEGSKA (reference sequence). The CDR3 protein is CSAREQYEQYF. CDR3 bases: TGCAGTGCTAGGGAACAGTACGAGCAGTACTTC.

The chain is built from TRBV5-1 and TRBJ2-3; TRBD2 aligns across 7 bases. With V trimmed by 2 bases and J by 4 bases, 4 bases remained unmatched. This CDR3 is 14 amino acids long. Per the germline V gene, CDR1 is SGHRS and CDR2 is YFSETQ. The CDR3 nucleotides read TGCGCCAGCAGCTTTACGGGGGGTTCAGATACGCAGTATTTT. It specifies CASSFTGGSDTQYF.

The chain joins TRBV5-1 to TRBJ1-6, with D possibly matching TRBD1 (6 bases). There are 18 residues in the CDR3. V lost 4 bases and J 0 bases, leaving 17 bases between the germline ends. From germline, CDR1 is SGHRS and CDR2 YFSETQ. CDR3 DNA: TGCGCCAGCAGCGTAGCTTACAGGGAAAGCTCCTATAATTCACCCCTCCACTTT. This translates into CASSVAYRESSYNSPLHF.

This clone has a handful of counts. The chain combines TRBV9 with TRBJ2-1, with D perhaps TRBD2 (5 bases). Germline values: CDR1 SGDLS, CDR2 YYNGEE. V dropped 2 bases and J dropped 2 bases, with 5 bases sitting between them. CDR3 length equals 13 residues. The chain's CDR3 is CASSVGAYNEQFF. Here the CDR3 DNA reads TGTGCCAGCAGCGTCGGGGCCTACAATGAGCAGTTCTTC. Based on the CDR3 plus reference TRBV9 and TRBJ2-1, the full variable domain is DSGVTQTPKHLITATGQRVTLRCSPRSGDLSVYWYQQSLDQGLQFLIQYYNGEERAKGNILERFSAQQFPDLHSELNLSSLELGDSALYFCASSVGAYNEQFFGPGTRLTVL.

V usage is TRBV11-3 and J usage is TRBJ2-7; no clear D gene. Germline loops: CDR1 SGHNT, CDR2 YENEEA. V lost 3 bases, J lost 3 bases, and 3 bases lay in between. The CDR3 is 11 residues long. CDR3 in DNA: TGTGCCAGCAGCTTCCTCTACGAGCAGTACTTC. Its translation: CASSFLYEQYF.

The V gene is TRBV4-1, the J gene TRBJ2-1; unclear D gene. V shed 0 bases and J shed 4 bases, with 13 bases lying between them. Per the germline V gene, CDR1 is MGHRA and CDR2 is YSYEKL. The CDR3 spans 16 residues. The CDR3 loop reads CASSQEPLRRYNEQFF. The CDR3 DNA reads as TGCGCCAGCAGCCAAGAACCTTTGCGGAGATACAATGAGCAGTTCTTC.

The chain recombines TRBV19 with TRBJ1-2; D is perhaps TRBD1 (6 bases). Trimming removed 3 bases from V and 8 bases from J, with 10 bases in between. Per germline, CDR1 LNHDA and CDR2 SQIVND (reference sequence). This CDR3 has 12 amino acids. Here the CDR3 reads CASSMRGQGYTF. Written as DNA, the CDR3 is TGTGCCAGTAGTATGCGGGGGCAAGGCTACACCTTC.

This clone was observed a single time. The chain recombines TRBV5-4 with TRBJ2-2; TRBD2 matches at 14 bases. This CDR3 has 19 amino acids. Germline loops: CDR1 SGHNT, CDR2 YYREEE (reference sequence). The V segment lost 2 bases and the J segment 5 bases; nucleotides outside the gene matches: 11. CDR3 loop: CASSLPQGLAGEQTGELFF. CDR3 in DNA: TGTGCCAGCAGCTTACCTCAGGGACTAGCGGGAGAACAGACCGGGGAGCTGTTTTTT.

The V gene is TRBV14, the J gene TRBJ1-1; TRBD1 is a possible D gene (5 bases). Germline loops: CDR1 SGHDN, CDR2 FVKESK. With 2 bases removed from V and 4 bases from J, the gap between germline ends came to 11 bases. The CDR3 has 14 residues. CDR3 residues: CASSQWGQGTEAFF. The CDR3 nucleotides are TGTGCCAGCAGCCAATGGGGCCAGGGCACTGAAGCTTTCTTT.

The chain couples TRBV28 to TRBJ2-2; no definite D call. V was pared by 2 bases and J by 7 bases, with 2 bases between. The germline V gene encodes CDR1 MDHEN and CDR2 SYDVKM. CDR3 length: 11 residues. The CDR3 DNA reads as TGTGCCAGCAGTTTACTCGGGGAGCTGTTTTTT. Translated: CASSLLGELFF. Using reference TRBV28 and TRBJ2-2 for the parts outside the CDR3, the full variable domain is DVKVTQSSRYLVKRTGEKVFLECVQDMDHENMFWYRQDPGLGLRLIYFSYDVKMKEKGDIPEGYSVSREKKERFSLILESASTNQTSMYLCASSLLGELFFGEGSRLTVL.

V gene TRBV27 combines with J gene TRBJ2-7, with 8 bases identical to TRBD1. The V gene's germline CDR1 is MNHEY and CDR2 SMNVEV (reference sequence). This CDR3 is 15 amino acids long. J was trimmed by 2 bases and V by 2 bases; bases with no gene match: 5. As DNA, the CDR3 is TGTGCCAGCAGTTTAGGTACAGGGGGAACCTACGAGCAGTACTTC. Translation: CASSLGTGGTYEQYF.

The V call is TRBV29-1, the J call TRBJ2-6; 8 nucleotides match TRBD2. CDR1 and CDR2 (germline): SQVTM, ANQGSEA. The V gene end was trimmed by 1 base and the J gene end by 0 bases; junction bases not matched to a gene: 8. The CDR3 has 18 residues. The CDR3 nucleotides are TGCAGCGTTGAAGGCGGCGGTAGCGGGATCTCTGGGGCCAACGTCCTGACTTTC. Translation gives CSVEGGGSGISGANVLTF.

The CDR3 DNA follows: TGTGCCAGCAGCTTAATCGGTTCGGGGAACGGGGGTGAGCAGTTCTTC. This sequence encodes CASSLIGSGNGGEQFF. The chain recombines TRBV7-6 with TRBJ2-1, with D tentatively TRBD2 (6 bases). This CDR3 comprises 16 residues. Germline CDR1 SGHVS, CDR2 FNYEAQ. V lost 2 bases to trimming and J lost 9 bases, with 20 bases between them.

Comment on this clone: Compared with germline, one end of the junction differs, possibly owing to a read error. The chain employs TRBV11-3 and TRBJ1-1, with 12 nucleotides matching TRBD1. The CDR3 is 18 amino acids. Germline V gene data show CDR1 as SGHNT and CDR2 as YENEEA. In DNA, the CDR3 is TGTGCCAGCAGCTTAGTGGCCTGGGACAGGGGGCTGAAGACTGAAGCTTTCTTT. Amino acid sequence: CASSLVAWDRGLKTEAFF.

This clone was counted a single time. The V call is TRBV11-3, the J call TRBJ1-2, with 8 bases aligning to TRBD1. Trimming removed 4 bases from V and 0 bases from J; junction bases left unmatched: 4. This CDR3 has 15 residues. CDR1 and CDR2 (germline): SGHNT, YENEEA. The CDR3 coding sequence is TGTGCCAGCAGCTCTCCGGACAGGGCTAACTATGGCTACACCTTC. Its protein is CASSSPDRANYGYTF. The full variable domain, rest sourced from reference TRBV11-3 and TRBJ1-2, is EAGVVQSPRYKIIEKKQPVAFWCNPISGHNTLYWYLQNLGQGPELLIRYENEEAVDDSQLPKDRFSAERLKGVDSTLKIQPAELGDSAVYLCASSSPDRANYGYTFGSGTRLTVV.

As regards this clone: A read error may produce the germline difference seen at one junction end. V usage is TRBV7-7 and J usage is TRBJ2-2; maybe TRBD2 (6 bases). CDR1 is SSHAT, CDR2 FNYEAQ, per germline (reference sequence). CDR3 length equals 16 residues. DNA of the CDR3: TGTGCTAGCAGCGCGCATGTGGGGACTAACACCGGGGAGCTGTTTTTT. Its translation is CASSAHVGTNTGELFF.

The rearrangement joins TRBV15 to TRBJ2-1, with 7 bases lining up with TRBD1. This CDR3 contains 15 residues. Germline assignment: CDR1 LNHNV and CDR2 YYDKDF (reference sequence). V dropped 1 base and J dropped 6; count of bases not matched to a gene: 6. In DNA form, the CDR3 reads TGTGCCACCAGCAGAGCGACGACAGGGTTCAATGAGCAGTTCTTC. As protein: CATSRATTGFNEQFF.

The CDR3 loop reads CASSQLAGHTDTQYF. In nucleotides, the CDR3 is TGTGCCAGCAGCCAACTAGCGGGGCACACAGATACGCAGTATTTT. The chain is built from TRBV6-4 and TRBJ2-3; 10 bases align to TRBD2. V was pared by 6 bases and J by 2 bases, with 5 bases of the junction left unmatched. This CDR3 comprises 15 residues. Germline-derived CDR1 and CDR2 are MRHNA and SNTAGT.